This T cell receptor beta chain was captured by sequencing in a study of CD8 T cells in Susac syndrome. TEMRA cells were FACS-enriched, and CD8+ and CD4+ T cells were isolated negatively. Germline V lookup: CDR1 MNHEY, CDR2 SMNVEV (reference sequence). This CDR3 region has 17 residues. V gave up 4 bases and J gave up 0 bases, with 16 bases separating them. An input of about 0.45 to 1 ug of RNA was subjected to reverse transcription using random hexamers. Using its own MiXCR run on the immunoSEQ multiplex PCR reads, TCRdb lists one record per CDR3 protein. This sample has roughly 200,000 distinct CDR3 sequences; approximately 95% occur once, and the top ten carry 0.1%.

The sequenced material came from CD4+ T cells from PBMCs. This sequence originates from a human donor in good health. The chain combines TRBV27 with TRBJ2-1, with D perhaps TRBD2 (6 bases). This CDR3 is CASSSFLSGYSYNEQFF. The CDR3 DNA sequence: TGTGCCAGCAGTTCGTTCCTTAGCGGTTACTCCTACAATGAGCAGTTCTTC.